Below, 17 T cell receptor beta chains from the same sample are listed, as sequenced in a study of shared clonotypes between healthy human individuals. Clones were read by immunoSEQ multiplex PCR, and TCRdb kept only the in-frame ones, dropping some. Of roughly 2 million clones listed, about 95% are singletons. The sample taken for sequencing was naive CD4+ T cells sorted from blood. This sample's subset: CD45RA+ positively selected. Receptors were obtained from a man in his late teens or twenties in good health.

The chain carries TRBV28 and TRBJ1-2, with D possibly TRBD1 on 5 matching bases. V dropped 5 bases and J dropped 1 base, with 14 bases sitting between them. The CDR3 is 15 amino acids. Germline V gene data show CDR1 as MDHEN and CDR2 as SYDVKM. In DNA, the CDR3 is TGTGCCAGCAGTCCTCCGGGGCAGAGTAACTATGGCTACACCTTC. The encoded protein is CASSPPGQSNYGYTF.

On this clone itself: Other DNA sequences in this specimen translate into the identical CDR3. The chain uses TRBV5-1 and TRBJ2-6, with D possibly being TRBD2 (5 bases). Germline CDR1 reads SGHRS; CDR2 reads YFSETQ. The ends were cut back, 0 bases at V and 4 bases at J, with 8 bases in the middle. The CDR3 has 15 amino acids. CDR3 sequence: CASSLGGSGANVLTF. Here the CDR3 DNA reads TGCGCCAGCAGCTTGGGAGGGTCAGGGGCCAACGTCCTGACTTTC.

The rearrangement uses TRBV4-1 and TRBJ1-3; perhaps TRBD1 as D (5 bases). V was cut by 1 base and J by 4 bases, with 23 bases left in between. CDR3 length equals 19 residues. Germline loops: CDR1 MGHRA, CDR2 YSYEKL. CDR3 coding DNA: TGCGCCAGCAGCCAAGGACCGAGCTTCGCGGGGGGTGACGGAAACACCATATATTTT. Translation: CASSQGPSFAGGDGNTIYF.

The V gene is TRBV7-2, the J gene TRBJ1-2; 8 nucleotides align to TRBD1. The ends lost 1 base at V and 4 bases at J; junction bases unmatched: 5. The CDR3 is 15 residues long. Germline values: CDR1 SGHTA, CDR2 FQGNSA. The CDR3 nucleotides are TGTGCCAGCAGCTTAGGGCAGGGGGCCCGCTATGGCTACACCTTC. Translating it yields CASSLGQGARYGYTF. Full variable domain (outside the CDR3, taken from reference TRBV7-2 and TRBJ1-2): GAGVSQSPSNKVTEKGKDVELRCDPISGHTALYWYRQSLGQGLEFLIYFQGNSAPDKSGLPSDRFSAERTGGSVSTLTIQRTQQEDSAVYLCASSLGQGARYGYTFGSGTRLTVV.

Details on this clone: The identical CDR3 is also encoded by other nucleotide sequences in the sample. CDR3: CASSIREGGYTF. CDR3 DNA: TGTGCCAGTAGTATAAGGGAGGGCGGCTACACCTTC. The rearrangement links TRBV19 to TRBJ1-2; D is undetermined. The germline V and J ends were trimmed by 2 bases and 8 bases, with 9 bases remaining between them. This CDR3 comprises 12 residues. Germline CDR1 reads LNHDA; CDR2 reads SQIVND (reference sequence).

The V and J genes are TRBV13 and TRBJ2-3; 7 nucleotides align to TRBD2. CDR1 is PRHDT, CDR2 FYEKMQ, per germline (reference sequence). V trimming: 2 bases; J trimming: 3 bases; junction bases outside the gene matches: 11. The CDR3 loop spans 17 amino acids. The CDR3 here is CASSLRLPGRGTDTQYF. DNA of the CDR3: TGTGCCAGCAGCTTAAGATTGCCGGGGCGGGGGACAGATACGCAGTATTTT.

The CDR3 loop is CASPPGLRDGYTF. DNA for the CDR3: TGTGCCAGCCCACCCGGGCTGCGCGATGGCTACACCTTC. The rearrangement links TRBV2 to TRBJ1-2; unclear D gene. Germline V gives CDR1 SNHLY, CDR2 FYNNEI. The CDR3 has 13 residues. Trimming shortened V by 8 bases and J by 6 bases, and 16 bases separated the two germline ends. Together with reference TRBV2 and TRBJ1-2, the CDR3 gives the full variable domain: EPEVTQTPSHQVTQMGQEVILRCVPISNHLYFYWYRQILGQKVEFLVSFYNNEISEKSEIFDDQFSVERPDGSNFTLKIRSTKLEDSAMYFCASPPGLRDGYTFGSGTRLTVV.

For the CDR3, the DNA is TGTGCCACGGGCAGGGAATCATCCGGAAACACCATATATTTT. Translated: CATGRESSGNTIYF. V is TRBV10-3 and J is TRBJ1-3; a weak D match, TRBD1 (5 bases). The CDR3 has 14 residues. V dropped 10 bases and J dropped 4 bases, with 17 bases sitting between them. Per germline, CDR1 ENHRY and CDR2 SYGVKD.

The rearrangement joins TRBV2 to TRBJ2-7; 8 nucleotides agree with TRBD1. The CDR3 totals 15 residues. Germline loops: CDR1 SNHLY, CDR2 FYNNEI. Trimming took 2 bases from V and 5 from J; bases not matched to a gene: 8. The CDR3 protein is CASSEQGASVDEQYF. In DNA form, the CDR3 reads TGTGCCAGCAGTGAACAGGGGGCTAGCGTGGACGAGCAGTACTTC.

The chain joins TRBV18 to TRBJ1-4; 7 nucleotides match TRBD1. Trimming removed 6 bases from V and 6 bases from J; junction bases left unmatched: 7. The CDR3 is 14 residues long. The V gene's germline CDR1 is KGHSH and CDR2 LQKENI. CDR3 DNA: TGTGCCAGCTCGCCGAGGACAGGATATGAAAAACTGTTTTTT. Its protein product is CASSPRTGYEKLFF.

The V and J genes are TRBV18 and TRBJ1-3; the D is unclear. This CDR3 has 17 amino acids. CDR1 is KGHSH, CDR2 LQKENI, per germline. V lost 5 bases, J lost 0 bases, and 17 bases lay in between. DNA for the CDR3: TGTGCCAGCTCATCCACCGTTAAGGAAATCTCTGGAAACACCATATATTTT. It yields the protein CASSSTVKEISGNTIYF. The whole variable domain, remainder taken from reference TRBV18 and TRBJ1-3, is NAGVMQNPRHLVRRRGQEARLRCSPMKGHSHVYWYRQLPEEGLKFMVYLQKENIIDESGMPKERFSAEFPKEGPSILRIQQVVRGDSAAYFCASSSTVKEISGNTIYFGEGSWLTVV.

The rearrangement uses TRBV7-8 and TRBJ1-3; 10 bases map to TRBD1. The V gene's germline CDR1 is SGHVS and CDR2 FQNEAQ. The CDR3 contains 15 residues. After removal of 5 bases from V and 2 bases from J, the junction contained 3 bases not matched to a gene. This CDR3 is CASSLDRGTGNTIYF. The DNA of the CDR3 is TGTGCCAGCAGCCTGGACAGGGGGACTGGAAACACCATATATTTT.

The chain is built from TRBV5-1 and TRBJ2-1; D is perhaps TRBD2 (6 bases). Trimming stripped 0 bases from V and 0 bases from J, with 13 bases between. Germline assignment: CDR1 SGHRS and CDR2 YFSETQ. The CDR3 consists of 17 residues. This chain's CDR3 is CASSLAGGTSSYNEQFF. The DNA for the CDR3 is TGCGCCAGCAGCTTGGCCGGGGGAACTAGCTCCTACAATGAGCAGTTCTTC.

This chain links TRBV28 with TRBJ2-1; D gene ambiguous. The CDR3 contains 16 residues. The V and J ends lost 4 bases and 0 bases respectively, with 13 bases between them. Germline assignment: CDR1 MDHEN and CDR2 SYDVKM. The CDR3 bases are TGTGCCAGCAGTTCGCGCAGGTCAAGCTCCTACAATGAGCAGTTCTTC. It codes for CASSSRRSSSYNEQFF.

The gene calls are TRBV2 and TRBJ2-7; D is undetermined. Germline values: CDR1 SNHLY, CDR2 FYNNEI. There are 13 residues in the CDR3. Trimming pared 7 bases from V and 4 bases from J, leaving 14 bases between. This CDR3 reads CASNGRPLYEQYF. As DNA, the CDR3 is TGTGCCAGCAATGGCAGGCCCTTATACGAGCAGTACTTC.

The chain has TRBV4-1 and TRBJ2-3, with 11 bases identical to TRBD2. The length of the CDR3 is 17 residues. Germline-derived CDR1 and CDR2 are MGHRA and YSYEKL. V shed 3 bases and J 0 bases; nucleotides not matched to a gene: 5. Written as DNA, the CDR3 is TGCGCCAGCAGCCAGATAGTAGCGGGGGGGAGCACAGATACGCAGTATTTT. Its protein product is CASSQIVAGGSTDTQYF.

As concerns this clone: In the same sample, other DNA sequences code for this CDR3. The V gene is TRBV5-1, the J gene TRBJ1-1; 7 bases map to TRBD1. J lost 4 bases, V lost 0 bases, and 3 bases had no gene match. Germline-derived CDR1 and CDR2 are SGHRS and YFSETQ. The CDR3 consists of 14 residues. The CDR3 protein is CASSLAAGGTEAFF. The CDR3 nucleotides read TGCGCCAGCAGCTTGGCAGCAGGGGGCACTGAAGCTTTCTTT.